The 30 T cell receptor beta chains in this list originate from one sample, sequenced in a study of OX40 agonist ivuxolimab in advanced cancers. The data were produced by immunoSEQ multiplex PCR, yet TCRdb's version contains in-frame clones alone and is incomplete. The sample lists more than 55,000 clones, 89% seen once, with about 10% in the top ten. Here the sequenced sample was CD4+ or CD8+ T cells sorted from blood, taken in a trial of the OX40 agonist ivuxolimab. These receptors came from an adult with an advanced solid tumor such as melanoma, head and neck, liver or kidney cancer.

The chain links TRBV5-1 to TRBJ2-3; D might be TRBD1 (5 bases). The germline V gene has CDR1 SGHRS and CDR2 YFSETQ. V was clipped by 5 bases and J by 1 base, with 14 bases between them. The CDR3 runs to 15 residues. CDR3 loop: CASRKMGRGTDTQYF. The CDR3, as DNA: TGCGCCAGCAGGAAGATGGGGCGCGGCACAGATACGCAGTATTTT. The full variable domain, with the rest looked up from reference TRBV5-1 and TRBJ2-3, is KAGVTQTPRYLIKTRGQQVTLSCSPISGHRSVSWYQQTPGQGLQFLFEYFSETQRNKGNFPGRFSGRQFSNSRSEMNVSTLELGDSALYLCASRKMGRGTDTQYFGPGTRLTVL.

A word on this clone: Other DNA sequences in this specimen translate into the identical CDR3. The chain links TRBV6-1 to TRBJ2-1; unclear D gene. The length of the CDR3 is 13 residues. V was pared by 6 bases and J by 4 bases, with 10 bases between. Per the germline V gene, CDR1 is MNHNS and CDR2 is SASEGT. CDR3 region: CASSGQLYNEQFF. CDR3 in DNA: TGTGCCAGCAGCGGGCAGCTATACAATGAGCAGTTCTTC.

For the CDR3, the DNA is TGTGCCACCAGCAAGGGATTTGGACTAGGTGAAAAACTGTTTTTT. Amino acids: CATSKGFGLGEKLFF. The V gene is TRBV15, the J gene TRBJ1-4; no firm D call. Germline CDR1 reads LNHNV; CDR2 reads YYDKDF (reference sequence). V lost 4 bases and J 7 bases, leaving 16 bases between the germline ends. The CDR3 covers 15 residues.

The chain uses TRBV23-1 and TRBJ2-5, with 7 bases that match TRBD1. TRBV23-1 is an ORF; its function is uncertain. The CDR3 totals 17 residues. With V trimmed by 1 base and J by 1 base, 9 bases remained unmatched. The CDR3 DNA sequence: TGCGCCAGCAGTCAATACATAAGAAGACAGGGCCAAGAGACCCAGTACTTC. Protein: CASSQYIRRQGQETQYF.

The rearrangement uses TRBV6-5 and TRBJ2-7, with D possibly TRBD2 on 6 matching bases. Per germline, CDR1 MNHEY and CDR2 SVGAGI. CDR3 length: 14 residues. The V gene lost 6 bases and the J gene lost 3 bases, with 15 bases spanning the gap. The CDR3 nucleotides are TGTGCCAGCAGGTCGGCTAGCGCCATCTACGAGCAGTACTTC. Its translation: CASRSASAIYEQYF.

V is TRBV19 and J is TRBJ2-1; 10 nucleotides align to TRBD2. The J segment lost 9 bases and the V segment lost 3 bases, leaving 11 bases of the junction unmatched. The CDR3 covers 16 residues. Looked up from germline, CDR1 is LNHDA and CDR2 is SQIVND (reference sequence). DNA of the CDR3: TGTGCCAGTAGTATTTATCTGAGCGGGAGGGCCAGTGAGCAGTTCTTC. Its translation is CASSIYLSGRASEQFF. The variable domain in full, completed from reference TRBV19 and TRBJ2-1, reads DGGITQSPKYLFRKEGQNVTLSCEQNLNHDAMYWYRQDPGQGLRLIYYSQIVNDFQKGDIAEGYSVSREKKESFPLTVTSAQKNPTAFYLCASSIYLSGRASEQFFGPGTRLTVL.

Note on this clone: The sample has other DNA sequences that encode this CDR3 too. The chain joins TRBV29-1 to TRBJ2-7, with D tentatively TRBD2 (7 bases). This CDR3 is 14 amino acids long. Germline V gene data show CDR1 as SQVTM and CDR2 as ANQGSEA. V lost 7 bases and J 0 bases, leaving 16 bases between the germline ends. This CDR3 is CSGGRGPPSYEQYF. In DNA form, the CDR3 reads TGCAGCGGGGGGCGGGGGCCCCCCTCCTACGAGCAGTACTTC.

The J gene is TRBJ1-5, the V gene TRBV15; D gene ambiguous. V was clipped by 0 bases and J by 3 bases, with 15 bases between them. CDR3 length: 17 residues. The germline V gene has CDR1 LNHNV and CDR2 YYDKDF (reference sequence). The CDR3 region is CATSRDSAAGYNQPQHF. As DNA, the CDR3 is TGTGCCACCAGCAGAGATAGTGCAGCAGGCTACAATCAGCCCCAGCATTTT.

The chain couples TRBV18 to TRBJ1-1; D may be TRBD1 (5 bases). The V end lost 3 bases, the J end lost 0 bases, and 11 bases lay between the germline ends. CDR1 and CDR2 from the germline V gene are KGHSH and LQKENI. This CDR3 has 15 amino acids. This chain's CDR3 is CASSPGTGMNTEAFF. The DNA for the CDR3 is TGTGCCAGCTCACCTGGGACGGGAATGAACACTGAAGCTTTCTTT.

CDR3 residues: CASSPGFGRAGTKNIQYF. CDR3 bases: TGTGCCAGCTCACCTGGGTTTGGCCGTGCAGGAACCAAAAACATTCAGTACTTC. The chain couples TRBV18 to TRBJ2-4; D is ambiguous. Germline lookup yields CDR1 KGHSH and CDR2 LQKENI. The CDR3 totals 18 residues. Trimming stripped 3 bases from V and 2 bases from J, with 20 bases between.

The chain is built from TRBV7-9 and TRBJ2-7, with TRBD1 identical over 7 bases. After removal of 1 base from V and 5 bases from J, the junction contained 2 bases not matched to a gene. There are 13 residues in the CDR3. Germline V gene sequence: CDR1 SEHNR, CDR2 FQNEAQ (reference sequence). CDR3 DNA: TGTGCCAGCAGCTTAGGGACAGGAGACGAGCAGTACTTC. Its translation is CASSLGTGDEQYF.

The chain couples TRBV4-2 to TRBJ1-2; no definite D call. CDR3 length: 13 residues. Germline assignment: CDR1 LGHNA and CDR2 YNFKEQ. V was trimmed by 5 bases and J by 4 bases, leaving 11 bases between them. The CDR3: CASSSRATYGYTF. The CDR3 DNA is TGTGCCAGCAGCTCCCGGGCCACCTATGGCTACACCTTC.

In its sample, this clone was seen once. The chain carries TRBV19 and TRBJ1-1; no definite D call. Germline CDR1 reads LNHDA; CDR2 reads SQIVND (reference sequence). Trimming cost V 2 bases and J 0 bases, with 7 bases left between them. The CDR3 length is 14 residues. The CDR3: CASSIKVVNTEAFF. As DNA, the CDR3 is TGTGCCAGTAGTATAAAAGTCGTGAACACTGAAGCTTTCTTT.

CDR3 residues: CASRGGGETQYF. CDR3 sequence (DNA): TGTGCCAGCAGAGGGGGGGGTGAGACCCAGTACTTC. The V and J genes are TRBV6-6 and TRBJ2-5; possible D gene TRBD2, 7 bases. CDR1 and CDR2 (germline): MNHNY, SVGAGI (reference sequence). The CDR3 consists of 12 residues. The ends were cut back, 6 bases at V and 5 bases at J, with 10 bases in the middle.

The J gene is TRBJ2-2, the V gene TRBV5-1, with D perhaps TRBD1 or TRBD2 (5 bases each). In germline, CDR1 is SGHRS, CDR2 YFSETQ. V dropped 4 bases and J dropped 6 bases, with 13 bases sitting between them. The CDR3 consists of 14 residues. Here the CDR3 DNA reads TGCGCCAGCAGCACGATTGGGGGATCCGGGGAGCTGTTTTTT. Protein sequence: CASSTIGGSGELFF.

In DNA form, the CDR3 reads TGTGCCAGCATCAGGGGGCCGGGAAACACCATATATTTT. This encodes CASIRGPGNTIYF. The gene calls are TRBV28 and TRBJ1-3; 8 positions agree with TRBD1. Germline trimming cut 7 bases from V and 4 bases from J; bases unmatched to any gene: 3. CDR1 is MDHEN and CDR2 is SYDVKM in the germline V gene. The CDR3 length is 13 residues. Looking up the rest from reference TRBV28 and TRBJ1-3 gives the full variable domain: DVKVTQSSRYLVKRTGEKVFLECVQDMDHENMFWYRQDPGLGLRLIYFSYDVKMKEKGDIPEGYSVSREKKERFSLILESASTNQTSMYLCASIRGPGNTIYFGEGSWLTVV.

The rearrangement uses TRBV4-1 and TRBJ2-7; 8 bases fit TRBD1. After removal of 4 bases from V and 6 bases from J, the junction contained 14 bases not matched to a gene. The length of the CDR3 is 16 residues. The V gene's germline CDR1 is MGHRA and CDR2 YSYEKL. The CDR3 protein is CASSPLPGQAFGEQYF. The CDR3 DNA sequence: TGCGCCAGCAGCCCCTTGCCGGGACAGGCCTTCGGCGAGCAGTACTTC.

The V and J genes are TRBV5-1 and TRBJ2-7; D is perhaps TRBD1 or TRBD2 (6 bases each). Per germline, CDR1 SGHRS and CDR2 YFSETQ. The ends were cut back, 0 bases at V and 5 bases at J, with 12 bases in the middle. The CDR3 has 14 residues. The CDR3 DNA reads TGCGCCAGCAGCTTGGTGGGGGGCTGGGACGAGCAGTACTTC. Its translation is CASSLVGGWDEQYF.

The J gene is TRBJ1-2, the V gene TRBV18; tentative D call: TRBD1 (6 bases). The V end lost 4 bases, the J end lost 9 bases, and 18 bases lay between the germline ends. Germline V CDR1 and CDR2: KGHSH, LQKENI. The CDR3 covers 14 residues. The CDR3 sequence: CASSRGGPRESYTF. DNA of the CDR3: TGTGCCAGCTCACGAGGGGGGCCCAGAGAGAGCTACACCTTC. Full variable domain (remainder filled in from reference TRBV18 and TRBJ1-2): NAGVMQNPRHLVRRRGQEARLRCSPMKGHSHVYWYRQLPEEGLKFMVYLQKENIIDESGMPKERFSAEFPKEGPSILRIQQVVRGDSAAYFCASSRGGPRESYTFGSGTRLTVV.

V usage is TRBV18 and J usage is TRBJ2-3; unclear D gene. Germline loops: CDR1 KGHSH, CDR2 LQKENI. The CDR3 length is 13 residues. The V end lost 6 bases, the J end lost 0 bases, and 7 bases lay between the germline ends. The CDR3: CASSRSSTDTQYF. The CDR3 nucleotides read TGTGCCAGCTCCCGGTCTAGCACAGATACGCAGTATTTT.

This clone occurred a few times. The chain is built from TRBV5-1 and TRBJ2-2, with 10 bases matching TRBD1. The V segment lost 4 bases and the J segment 7 bases; nucleotides outside the gene matches: 7. The length of the CDR3 is 15 residues. Germline-derived CDR1 and CDR2 are SGHRS and YFSETQ. The CDR3 sequence is CASSETGGLGGELFF. DNA of the CDR3: TGCGCCAGCAGCGAGACAGGGGGCCTAGGCGGGGAGCTGTTTTTT.

This chain uses TRBV19 with TRBJ2-2; D ambiguous. There are 13 residues in the CDR3. Germline V gene sequence: CDR1 LNHDA, CDR2 SQIVND (reference sequence). V was shortened by 3 bases and J by 5 bases, with 7 bases between the two germline ends. CDR3 sequence reads: CASSITVTGELFF. DNA of the CDR3: TGTGCCAGTAGTATTACTGTAACCGGGGAGCTGTTTTTT.

The rearrangement links TRBV7-3 to TRBJ2-1; 15 positions match TRBD2. The CDR3 runs to 20 residues. The V gene's germline CDR1 is SGHTA and CDR2 FQGTGA. J gave up 8 bases and V 5 bases, and 19 bases lay outside the gene matches. CDR3 nucleotides: TGTGCCAGCAGCCCTTTTAGCCCTCCGGGACTAGCGGGAGGCAGGGATGAGCAGTTCTTC. The encoded protein is CASSPFSPPGLAGGRDEQFF.

This clone was detected once. The chain has TRBV9 and TRBJ1-5; D is perhaps TRBD1 (5 bases). The CDR3 loop spans 19 amino acids. Trimming shortened V by 0 bases and J by 0 bases, and 19 bases separated the two germline ends. Germline CDR1 and CDR2: SGDLS and YYNGEE. The CDR3 nucleotides are TGTGCCAGCAGCGTAGGTCGGCAGGGACGGGATGATAGCAATCAGCCCCAGCATTTT. This encodes CASSVGRQGRDDSNQPQHF.

A remark on this clone: The junction differs from germline at one of its ends, possibly a read error. The genes are TRBV27 and TRBJ1-2, with a possible D match to TRBD1 (6 bases). The CDR3 runs 18 residues. CDR1 is MNHEY, CDR2 SMNVEV, per germline (reference sequence). Here the CDR3 reads CASCSADSLILTNYGYTF. DNA of the CDR3: TGTGCCAGCTGCTCTGCGGACAGCTTGATTCTAACTAATTATGGCTACACCTTC.

This chain connects TRBV7-9 to TRBJ2-3; 10 bases agree with TRBD2. The CDR3 is 15 residues long. Germline trimming cut 4 bases from V and 2 bases from J; bases unmatched to any gene: 3. Per the germline V gene, CDR1 is SEHNR and CDR2 is FQNEAQ (reference sequence). CDR3 bases: TGTGCCAGCAGCTCCCTAGCGGGGGTCACAGATACGCAGTATTTT. It translates to CASSSLAGVTDTQYF. The whole variable domain, remainder taken from reference TRBV7-9 and TRBJ2-3, is DTGVSQNPRHKITKRGQNVTFRCDPISEHNRLYWYRQTLGQGPEFLTYFQNEAQLEKSRLLSDRFSAERPKGSFSTLEIQRTEQGDSAMYLCASSSLAGVTDTQYFGPGTRLTVL.

J is TRBJ2-1 and V is TRBV27; D unclear. V was pared by 2 bases and J by 3 bases, with 11 bases between. There are 15 residues in the CDR3. Germline V gene data show CDR1 as MNHEY and CDR2 as SMNVEV (reference sequence). CDR3 DNA: TGTGCCAGCAGTTTAGGAGCGAAATACTACAATGAGCAGTTCTTC. It yields the protein CASSLGAKYYNEQFF.

The chain has TRBV5-5 and TRBJ1-1; D is possibly TRBD1 (5 bases). With 0 bases removed from V and 3 bases from J, the gap between germline ends came to 21 bases. The germline gives CDR1 SGHKS, CDR2 YYEKEE (reference sequence). CDR3 length equals 18 residues. DNA of the CDR3: TGTGCCAGCAGCTTGGGGATCCGTAGAGGGACGGAGGACACTGAAGCTTTCTTT. It translates to CASSLGIRRGTEDTEAFF.

The chain carries TRBV6-8 and TRBJ2-1; TRBD2 matches at 14 bases. CDR1 is MNHGY and CDR2 is SAAAGT in the germline V gene. This CDR3 comprises 21 residues. The ends lost 7 bases at V and 1 base at J; junction bases unmatched: 18. This CDR3 reads CASTTLPGLAGDFWSYNEQFF. The CDR3 region has the DNA TGTGCCAGCACCACGTTGCCGGGACTAGCGGGAGATTTTTGGTCCTACAATGAGCAGTTCTTC.

The chain employs TRBV10-3 and TRBJ1-3; D perhaps matches TRBD1 (5 bases). The CDR3 length is 15 residues. Trimming cost V 8 bases and J 0 bases, with 14 bases left between them. Germline CDR1 is ENHRY and CDR2 is SYGVKD. The CDR3 sequence is CAIGAGPNSGNTIYF. The DNA for the CDR3 is TGTGCCATCGGGGCGGGCCCGAACTCTGGAAACACCATATATTTT.